Listed here are 24 T cell receptor beta chains from one sample, sequenced in a study of blood T cell repertoires in COVID-19. Sequencing was performed with immunoSEQ multiplex PCR; in TCRdb, only in-frame clones are kept and a portion is missing. The sample includes about 73,000 clones, roughly 87% of them seen just once. The specimen was peripheral blood. The receptors were sampled from a man of 80 years or more with acute or convalescent COVID-19.

In its sample, this clone was seen once. This sequence joins TRBV25-1 and TRBJ1-1, with TRBD1 matching 9 bases. The germline V gene encodes CDR1 MGHDK and CDR2 SYGVNS. With V trimmed by 10 bases and J by 1 base, 4 bases remained unmatched. CDR3 length: 13 residues. CDR3 amino acids: CATTGQGNTEAFF. CDR3 DNA: TGTGCCACTACGGGACAGGGGAACACTGAAGCTTTCTTT. Full variable domain (remainder filled in from reference TRBV25-1 and TRBJ1-1): EADIYQTPRYLVIGTGKKITLECSQTMGHDKMYWYQQDPGMELHLIHYSYGVNSTEKGDLSSESTVSRIRTEHFPLTLESARPSHTSQYLCATTGQGNTEAFFGQGTRLTVV.

J is TRBJ1-1 and V is TRBV5-8; weak D call: TRBD1 (6 bases). V was pared by 4 bases and J by 1 base, with 8 bases between. The CDR3 has 13 amino acids. In germline, CDR1 is SGHTS, CDR2 YDEGEE. The CDR3 loop reads CASSRRGNTEAFF. The CDR3 nucleotides read TGTGCCAGCAGCCGCAGGGGGAACACTGAAGCTTTCTTT.

The gene calls are TRBV5-6 and TRBJ2-3, with TRBD2 identical over 10 bases. V trimming: 1 base; J trimming: 4 bases; junction bases outside the gene matches: 9. The CDR3 is made up of 17 amino acids. The V gene's germline CDR1 is SGHDT and CDR2 YYEEEE. CDR3 nucleotide sequence: TGTGCCAGCAGCTTGTTTTTAACTAGCGGGAACTCAGATACGCAGTATTTT. Translating it yields CASSLFLTSGNSDTQYF.

The chain is built from TRBV19 and TRBJ2-6; the D gene is possibly TRBD2 (6 bases). CDR1 is LNHDA and CDR2 is SQIVND in the germline V gene (reference sequence). This CDR3 contains 15 residues. V was clipped by 7 bases and J by 4 bases, with 14 bases between them. DNA of the CDR3: TGTGCCAGTACGGTTGGGGGGACCGGGGCCAACGTCCTGACTTTC. It is translated as CASTVGGTGANVLTF.

This chain links TRBV19 with TRBJ1-5; D is unclear. The CDR3 has 16 amino acids. Deletions cut 11 bases from V and 3 bases from J, with 23 bases between. Germline loops: CDR1 LNHDA, CDR2 SQIVND (reference sequence). CDR3 nucleotides: TGTGCCTGCTCCTCGAGCGGCATACCACCCAATCAGCCCCAGCATTTT. It is translated as CACSSSGIPPNQPQHF.

The rearrangement uses TRBV6-1 and TRBJ1-4; the D gene is possibly TRBD1 (5 bases). This CDR3 spans 13 amino acids. V lost 2 bases and J lost 10, with 11 bases in between. Germline CDR1 MNHNS, CDR2 SASEGT. The CDR3 DNA reads TGTGCCAGCAGTGAAAGTCGGGGGGGAAAACTGTTTTTT. This gives the protein CASSESRGGKLFF.

This clone has only a few counts. The CDR3 DNA is TGTGCCAGCAGCGAGAACAGGGGAGATTTCCCTGGAAACACCATATATTTT. This sequence encodes CASSENRGDFPGNTIYF. The chain carries TRBV9 and TRBJ1-3, with 7 positions matching TRBD1. The length of the CDR3 is 17 residues. Per germline, CDR1 SGDLS and CDR2 YYNGEE. V lost 3 bases to trimming and J lost 2 bases; unmatched junction nucleotides: 11.

The chain carries TRBV3-1 (or the pseudogene TRBV3-2) and TRBJ2-1; TRBD1 matches 8 bases. J gave up 8 bases and V 3 bases, and 9 bases lay outside the gene matches. Germline CDR1 reads LGHDT; CDR2 reads YNNKEL (reference sequence). The CDR3 sequence is 15 residues long. The DNA of the CDR3 is TGTGCCAGCAGCCAGGGACAGGCTCGCTCCGATGAGCAGTTCTTC. Translating gives CASSQGQARSDEQFF.

The genes are TRBV2 and TRBJ1-6; possible D gene TRBD1, 5 bases. The V end was cut by 4 bases, the J end by 11 bases, with 15 bases between. Germline V lookup: CDR1 SNHLY, CDR2 FYNNEI. The CDR3 has 14 residues. CDR3 amino acids: CASSGTRLEPPLHF. The CDR3 nucleotides read TGTGCCAGCAGTGGGACACGCCTGGAACCACCCCTCCACTTT. The full variable domain, rest sourced from reference TRBV2 and TRBJ1-6, is EPEVTQTPSHQVTQMGQEVILRCVPISNHLYFYWYRQILGQKVEFLVSFYNNEISEKSEIFDDQFSVERPDGSNFTLKIRSTKLEDSAMYFCASSGTRLEPPLHFGNGTRLTVT.

The chain is built from TRBV9 and TRBJ2-2, with a possible D match to TRBD1 (5 bases). Per the germline V gene, CDR1 is SGDLS and CDR2 is YYNGEE. CDR3 length: 15 residues. V lost 5 bases to trimming and J lost 4 bases, with 15 bases between them. CDR3 region: CASRPTETPTGELFF. As DNA, the CDR3 is TGTGCCAGCAGACCGACAGAAACCCCCACCGGGGAGCTGTTTTTT.

J is TRBJ1-2 and V is TRBV28; D gene ambiguous. Per the germline V gene, CDR1 is MDHEN and CDR2 is SYDVKM. The CDR3 consists of 14 residues. V lost 4 bases and J 0 bases, leaving 9 bases between the germline ends. The CDR3 DNA reads TGTGCCAGCAGTTGGGCAGTTACTAACTATGGCTACACCTTC. Translation: CASSWAVTNYGYTF.

This chain uses TRBV4-1 with TRBJ1-5; D is undetermined. V was cut by 1 base and J by 0 bases, with 13 bases left in between. The CDR3 spans 17 residues. Germline V gene lookup returns CDR1 MGHRA and CDR2 YSYEKL. The CDR3 reads CASSQALGGFSNQPQHF. The DNA of the CDR3 is TGCGCCAGCAGCCAAGCCCTCGGAGGTTTTAGCAATCAGCCCCAGCATTTT.

The chain combines TRBV3-1 (or the pseudogene TRBV3-2) with TRBJ1-1; the D gene is possibly TRBD1 (5 bases). CDR3 size: 13 residues. Germline CDR1 and CDR2: LGHDT and YNNKEL (reference sequence). V was pared by 4 bases and J by 7 bases, with 13 bases between. The CDR3 is CASSLPGDYEAFF. The CDR3 coding sequence is TGTGCCAGCAGCCTACCCGGGGACTATGAAGCTTTCTTT.

This clone was observed once. The chain is built from TRBV19 and TRBJ1-1; TRBD1 agrees at 7 bases. The CDR3 spans 16 residues. Trimming at V came to 3 bases and at J to 4 bases, leaving 11 bases not matched to a gene. Germline lookup yields CDR1 LNHDA and CDR2 SQIVND (reference sequence). The CDR3 spells CASSISGSPGGTEAFF. The CDR3 DNA follows: TGTGCCAGTAGTATTTCGGGGTCCCCAGGGGGCACTGAAGCTTTCTTT.

The chain has TRBV4-2 and TRBJ2-3; 9 nucleotides line up with TRBD2. From germline, CDR1 is LGHNA and CDR2 YNFKEQ. Trimming at V came to 1 base and at J to 1 base, leaving 6 bases not matched to a gene. This CDR3 comprises 17 residues. The CDR3 nucleotides read TGTGCCAGCAGCCAAGGGACTAGCGAAAAGGGCACAGATACGCAGTATTTT. Its protein product is CASSQGTSEKGTDTQYF.

A single count supports this clone. The J gene is TRBJ1-1, the V gene TRBV5-5, with TRBD1 as a possible D gene (5 bases). V was pared by 3 bases and J by 1 base, with 13 bases between. This CDR3 is built from 15 residues. In germline, CDR1 is SGHKS, CDR2 YYEKEE (reference sequence). The chain's CDR3 is CASSSITTANTEAFF. The CDR3 DNA reads as TGTGCCAGCAGCTCCATAACGACAGCGAACACTGAAGCTTTCTTT. Using reference TRBV5-5 and TRBJ1-1 for the parts outside the CDR3, the full variable domain is DAGVTQSPTHLIKTRGQQVTLRCSPISGHKSVSWYQQVLGQGPQFIFQYYEKEERGRGNFPDRFSARQFPNYSSELNVNALLLGDSALYLCASSSITTANTEAFFGQGTRLTVV.

The sample holds one count of this clone. The chain links TRBV18 to TRBJ2-4; weak D call: TRBD2 (5 bases). The CDR3 sequence is 14 residues long. The germline CDR1 and CDR2 sequences are KGHSH and LQKENI. V lost 2 bases and J 7 bases, leaving 12 bases between the germline ends. Here the CDR3 reads CASSPTEGSNIQYF. CDR3 DNA: TGTGCCAGCTCACCAACCGAGGGATCGAACATTCAGTACTTC.

This chain uses TRBV5-1 with TRBJ1-3; 7 bases agree with TRBD1. V was clipped by 3 bases and J by 4 bases; unmatched bases: 13. The germline V gene has CDR1 SGHRS and CDR2 YFSETQ. The CDR3 is 17 residues long. CDR3 loop: CASSYGLDGTAGNTIYF. In nucleotides, the CDR3 is TGCGCCAGCAGCTACGGCTTAGACGGGACAGCCGGAAACACCATATATTTT. The full variable domain, with the rest looked up from reference TRBV5-1 and TRBJ1-3, is KAGVTQTPRYLIKTRGQQVTLSCSPISGHRSVSWYQQTPGQGLQFLFEYFSETQRNKGNFPGRFSGRQFSNSRSEMNVSTLELGDSALYLCASSYGLDGTAGNTIYFGEGSWLTVV.

This chain links TRBV19 with TRBJ2-2; 8 bases fit TRBD1. Trimming removed 4 bases from V and 6 bases from J; junction bases left unmatched: 7. Germline CDR1 and CDR2: LNHDA and SQIVND (reference sequence). The CDR3 totals 15 residues. The CDR3 DNA sequence: TGTGCCAGTAGTACAACCCGGGACAGGCCCGGGGAGCTGTTTTTT. Its protein product is CASSTTRDRPGELFF.

The V call is TRBV2, the J call TRBJ2-1, with 10 positions matching TRBD1. Germline trimming cut 7 bases from V and 6 bases from J; bases unmatched to any gene: 9. In germline, CDR1 is SNHLY, CDR2 FYNNEI. This CDR3 has 15 residues. This chain's CDR3 is CASMTGQGKGNEQFF. CDR3 in DNA: TGTGCCAGCATGACGGGACAGGGGAAGGGCAATGAGCAGTTCTTC.

CDR3 in amino acids: CASSKGPDRGLQGYTF. The CDR3 DNA follows: TGTGCCAGTAGTAAGGGGCCGGACAGGGGGCTTCAAGGCTACACCTTC. The chain carries TRBV19 and TRBJ1-2; 11 bases are shared with TRBD1. J gave up 8 bases and V 4 bases, and 12 bases lay outside the gene matches. Germline CDR1 and CDR2: LNHDA and SQIVND (reference sequence). This CDR3 contains 16 residues.

The V gene is TRBV19, the J gene TRBJ1-5; no firm D call. The CDR3 has 14 residues. V was shortened by 3 bases and J by 1 base, with 7 bases between the two germline ends. The germline CDR1 and CDR2 sequences are LNHDA and SQIVND (reference sequence). The CDR3 sequence is CASSMRESNQPQHF. In nucleotides, the CDR3 is TGTGCCAGTAGTATGAGAGAGAGCAATCAGCCCCAGCATTTT.

The rearrangement uses TRBV7-3 and TRBJ2-1, with 8 positions matching TRBD1. The CDR3 length is 17 residues. V lost 5 bases, J lost 4 bases, and 13 bases stayed unmatched. Germline V gene lookup returns CDR1 SGHTA and CDR2 FQGTGA. The CDR3 DNA follows: TGTGCCAGCAGCCTCCCTCCATCGGACAGGGTTTACAATGAGCAGTTCTTC. Translating gives CASSLPPSDRVYNEQFF.

V is TRBV30 and J is TRBJ2-1, with 8 bases matching TRBD1. V shed 8 bases and J 3 bases; nucleotides not matched to a gene: 6. The CDR3 is 13 residues long. Germline V gene sequence: CDR1 GTSNPN, CDR2 SVGIG (reference sequence). The CDR3, as DNA: TGTGCCCGACAGGGGATTGTCTACAATGAGCAGTTCTTC. This gives the protein CARQGIVYNEQFF.